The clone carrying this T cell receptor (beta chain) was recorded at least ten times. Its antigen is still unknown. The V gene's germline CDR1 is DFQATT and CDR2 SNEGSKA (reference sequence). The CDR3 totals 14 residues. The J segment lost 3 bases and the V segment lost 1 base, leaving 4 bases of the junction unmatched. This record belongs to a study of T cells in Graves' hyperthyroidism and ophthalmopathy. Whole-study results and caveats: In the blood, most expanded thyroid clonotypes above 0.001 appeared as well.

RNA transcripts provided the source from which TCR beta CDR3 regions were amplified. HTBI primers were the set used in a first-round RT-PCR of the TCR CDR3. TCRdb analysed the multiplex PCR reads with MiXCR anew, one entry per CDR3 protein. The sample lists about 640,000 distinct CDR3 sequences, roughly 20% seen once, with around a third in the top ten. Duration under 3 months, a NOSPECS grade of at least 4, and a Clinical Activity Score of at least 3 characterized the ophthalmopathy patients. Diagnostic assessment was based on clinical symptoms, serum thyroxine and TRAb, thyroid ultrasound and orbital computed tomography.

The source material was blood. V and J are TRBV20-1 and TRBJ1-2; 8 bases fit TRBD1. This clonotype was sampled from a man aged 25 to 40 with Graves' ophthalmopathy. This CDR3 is CSARGRTGYYGYTF. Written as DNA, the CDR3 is TGCAGTGCTAGAGGAAGGACAGGGTACTATGGCTACACCTTC.